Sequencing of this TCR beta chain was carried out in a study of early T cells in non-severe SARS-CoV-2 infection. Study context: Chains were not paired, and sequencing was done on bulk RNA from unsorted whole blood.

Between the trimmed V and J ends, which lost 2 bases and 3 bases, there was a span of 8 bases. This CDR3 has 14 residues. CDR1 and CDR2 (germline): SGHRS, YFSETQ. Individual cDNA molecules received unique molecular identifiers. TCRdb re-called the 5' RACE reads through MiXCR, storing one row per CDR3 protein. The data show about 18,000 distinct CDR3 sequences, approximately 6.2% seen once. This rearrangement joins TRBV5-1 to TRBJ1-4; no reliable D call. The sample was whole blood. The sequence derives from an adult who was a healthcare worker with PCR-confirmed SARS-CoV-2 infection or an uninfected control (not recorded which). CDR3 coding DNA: TGCGCCAGCAGCTTAGACACCGCTAATGAAAAACTGTTTTTT. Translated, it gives CASSLDTANEKLFF. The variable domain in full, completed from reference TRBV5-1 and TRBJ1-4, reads KAGVTQTPRYLIKTRGQQVTLSCSPISGHRSVSWYQQTPGQGLQFLFEYFSETQRNKGNFPGRFSGRQFSNSRSEMNVSTLELGDSALYLCASSLDTANEKLFFGSGTQLSVL.